Listed here are 24 T cell receptor beta chains from one sample, sequenced in a study of blood T cells in healthy people across ages. The authors ran a second PCR of about 6 to 11 cycles using a sample-barcoded 5' primer and a J-beta primer mix. TCRdb itself ran the 5' RACE reads through MiXCR, one entry per CDR3 protein. The sample includes over a million distinct CDR3 sequences, 35% to 45% of them seen just once. The sequencing input was blood. The receptor source for this set is a woman under 30 in good health.

The V call is TRBV11-2, the J call TRBJ2-3, with 9 positions matching TRBD2. CDR1 SGHAT and CDR2 FQNNGV come from the germline V gene. This CDR3 has 19 residues. J was trimmed by 3 bases and V by 1 base; bases with no gene match: 14. The CDR3 spells CASSLVAGGHPIGTDTQYF. The CDR3 DNA is TGTGCCAGCAGCTTAGTGGCGGGAGGGCATCCCATCGGAACAGATACGCAGTATTTT.

This chain connects TRBV12-5 to TRBJ2-1; 7 bases agree with TRBD2. The V gene's germline CDR1 is LGHNT and CDR2 FRNRAP. This CDR3 spans 16 amino acids. The ends lost 2 bases at V and 12 bases at J; junction bases unmatched: 16. The DNA for the CDR3 is TGTGCTAGTGGTTTGCCTCCGAAACGGGACTATGGTGGGCAGTTCTTC. Translation gives CASGLPPKRDYGGQFF.

The V and J genes are TRBV5-1 and TRBJ2-2; 8 positions agree with TRBD1. CDR3 size: 17 residues. The ends lost 2 bases at V and 0 bases at J; junction bases unmatched: 6. CDR1 is SGHRS, CDR2 YFSETQ, per germline. The CDR3 protein is CASSFRQGASNTGELFF. The CDR3, as DNA: TGCGCCAGCAGCTTTCGGCAGGGGGCGTCGAACACCGGGGAGCTGTTTTTT.

This clonotype was seen only a few times. The chain links TRBV12-3 or TRBV12-4 to TRBJ1-2; 9 bases fit TRBD1. CDR3 size: 14 residues. Trimming at V came to 8 bases and at J to 4 bases, leaving 8 bases not matched to a gene. The CDR3 DNA reads TGTGCCAGCGGGACAGGGATCCCAACCTATGGCTACACCTTC. Protein: CASGTGIPTYGYTF.

This clonotype came up a few times. The V call is TRBV20-1, the J call TRBJ1-1; D is ambiguous. The CDR3 loop spans 14 amino acids. Germline CDR1 is DFQATT and CDR2 is SNEGSKA (reference sequence). With 3 bases removed from V and 0 bases from J, the gap between germline ends came to 11 bases. The CDR3 coding sequence is TGCAGTGCTAGGTCCAGGAACATGAACACTGAAGCTTTCTTT. Translating it yields CSARSRNMNTEAFF.

The J gene is TRBJ1-5, the V gene TRBV6-2 or TRBV6-3; 9 bases line up with TRBD1. V was pared by 6 bases and J by 4 bases, with 7 bases of the junction left unmatched. The CDR3 length is 15 residues. CDR1 and CDR2 (germline): MNHEY, SVGEGT. Here the CDR3 DNA reads TGTGCCAGCAGGCGGACAGGGGAATTTAATCAGCCCCAGCATTTT. This gives the protein CASRRTGEFNQPQHF.

This chain uses TRBV6-2 or TRBV6-3 with TRBJ2-3; possibly TRBD2 for D (7 bases). Germline loops: CDR1 MNHEY, CDR2 SVGEGT. The CDR3 spans 17 residues. V was trimmed by 6 bases and J by 2 bases, leaving 21 bases between them. CDR3 amino acids: CASSGRGGAVLTDTQYF. The CDR3 bases are TGTGCCAGCAGCGGACGTGGGGGGGCAGTTCTCACAGATACGCAGTATTTT.

The CDR3: CSARTQTGYTF. CDR3 nucleotide sequence: TGCAGTGCTAGAACACAGACCGGCTACACCTTC. The chain employs TRBV20-1 and TRBJ1-2; no clear D gene. Trimming stripped 2 bases from V and 8 bases from J, with 9 bases between. CDR3 size: 11 residues. Germline V CDR1 and CDR2: DFQATT, SNEGSKA (reference sequence).

V gene TRBV9 combines with J gene TRBJ1-1, with 8 bases matching TRBD1. V lost 3 bases, J lost 0 bases, and 10 bases stayed unmatched. Germline assignment: CDR1 SGDLS and CDR2 YYNGEE. The CDR3 consists of 17 residues. The CDR3 is CASSAYLDRVMNTEAFF. The CDR3 coding sequence is TGTGCCAGCAGCGCCTATTTGGACAGGGTAATGAACACTGAAGCTTTCTTT.

This clonotype has a handful of counts. The V gene is TRBV20-1, the J gene TRBJ2-2, with TRBD2 matching 9 bases. V dropped 0 bases and J dropped 0; count of bases not matched to a gene: 5. Germline CDR1 and CDR2: DFQATT and SNEGSKA (reference sequence). The CDR3 runs to 17 residues. The chain's CDR3 is CSARELAGSANTGELFF. The CDR3 nucleotides read TGCAGTGCTAGAGAGCTAGCGGGGTCCGCGAACACCGGGGAGCTGTTTTTT.

This sequence joins TRBV6-2 or TRBV6-3 and TRBJ1-2, with a weak D call TRBD1 (6 bases). V lost 8 bases and J lost 7, with 20 bases in between. This CDR3 contains 14 residues. Germline assignment: CDR1 MNHEY and CDR2 SVGEGT. CDR3 sequence reads: CASGQLRYKAGYTF. The DNA for the CDR3 is TGTGCCAGCGGACAGCTGCGCTACAAAGCTGGCTACACCTTC.

The chain recombines TRBV9 with TRBJ1-4, with no clear D. The length of the CDR3 is 14 residues. Germline CDR1 and CDR2: SGDLS and YYNGEE. V dropped 0 bases and J dropped 8 bases, with 11 bases sitting between them. CDR3 loop: CASSVVSLREKLFF. The CDR3 DNA reads TGTGCCAGCAGCGTAGTTAGTCTGAGGGAAAAACTGTTTTTT.

This clonotype was recorded once. The chain carries TRBV7-6 and TRBJ2-3; 9 bases line up with TRBD2. Trimming at V came to 2 bases and at J to 4 bases, leaving 10 bases not matched to a gene. CDR3 length: 17 amino acids. Germline V gives CDR1 SGHVS, CDR2 FNYEAQ. CDR3 nucleotide sequence: TGTGCCAGCAGCTTATACTTTAGCGGGAGAGGTCCAGATACGCAGTATTTT. It yields the protein CASSLYFSGRGPDTQYF.

This clonotype was counted once. J is TRBJ2-5 and V is TRBV11-2; the D is unclear. V lost 5 bases, J lost 11 bases, and 15 bases lay in between. The CDR3 extends over 12 amino acids. Germline CDR1 reads SGHAT; CDR2 reads FQNNGV. Written as DNA, the CDR3 is TGTGCCAGCAGCAGACGGGCCTCTGAGCAGTACTTC. This codes for CASSRRASEQYF.

This clonotype was counted a few times. V gene TRBV28 combines with J gene TRBJ2-1, with 13 bases lining up with TRBD2. Per the germline V gene, CDR1 is MDHEN and CDR2 is SYDVKM. This CDR3 is built from 20 residues. The trim removed 0 bases at V and 0 bases at J, leaving 8 bases unmatched. In DNA form, the CDR3 reads TGTGCCAGCAGTTTATGGACTAGCGGGAGGAGGCGGATCTCCTACAATGAGCAGTTCTTC. It encodes CASSLWTSGRRRISYNEQFF.

This clonotype was seen a few times. The rearrangement joins TRBV27 to TRBJ2-3; weak D call: TRBD2 (5 bases). The CDR3 is made up of 13 amino acids. Germline V gene lookup returns CDR1 MNHEY and CDR2 SMNVEV (reference sequence). Trimming took off 6 bases at V and 5 bases at J, with 12 bases between the two ends. The CDR3 protein is CASRPLEEDTQYF. CDR3 DNA: TGTGCCAGCAGACCTCTGGAGGAAGATACGCAGTATTTT.

This chain's CDR3 is CAISESYNEQYF. DNA of the CDR3: TGTGCCATCAGTGAATCCTACAATGAGCAGTACTTC. The rearrangement uses TRBV10-3 and TRBJ2-7; the D is unclear. V lost 3 bases and J 7 bases, leaving 10 bases between the germline ends. Germline lookup yields CDR1 ENHRY and CDR2 SYGVKD. The CDR3 length is 12 residues.

The V and J genes are TRBV29-1 and TRBJ2-7, with D possibly TRBD2 on 6 matching bases. TRBJ2-5 explains the end of the DNA better; the J call may be wrong. The CDR3 totals 12 residues. Germline V gene data show CDR1 as SQVTM and CDR2 as ANQGSEA. CDR3 DNA: TGCAGCGTGGCAGGAGGGGAGGAGACCCAGTACTTC. Translation: CSVAGGEETQYF.

This clonotype was seen a few times. The chain recombines TRBV7-9 with TRBJ2-1; a possible D gene is TRBD2 (5 bases). Germline values: CDR1 SEHNR, CDR2 FQNEAQ (reference sequence). The CDR3 length is 14 residues. Trimming pared 5 bases from V and 8 bases from J, leaving 16 bases between. CDR3 loop: CASSPVWSGDEQFF. As DNA, the CDR3 is TGTGCCAGCAGCCCTGTTTGGTCCGGGGATGAGCAGTTCTTC.

V gene TRBV29-1 combines with J gene TRBJ2-1, with 14 nucleotides matching TRBD2. The CDR3 totals 15 residues. Germline V gene data show CDR1 as SQVTM and CDR2 as ANQGSEA. Unmatched junction bases numbered 10, after V lost 8 bases and J lost 7 bases. As DNA, the CDR3 is TGCAGCTCCTCCGCCGGACTAGCGGGAGGAAATGAGCAGTTCTTC. This gives the protein CSSSAGLAGGNEQFF.

A few counts support this clonotype. The V and J genes are TRBV4-3 and TRBJ1-5; unclear D gene. CDR3 length: 17 residues. CDR1 and CDR2 from the germline V gene are LGHNA and YSLEER. V lost 1 base to trimming and J lost 4 bases, with 17 bases between them. The CDR3 coding sequence is TGCGCCAGCAGCCAAGTTAGGACCCTAATTGGGAATCAGCCCCAGCATTTT. Its translation: CASSQVRTLIGNQPQHF.

The V and J genes are TRBV3-1 and TRBJ1-1; a possible D gene is TRBD1 (5 bases). The CDR3 totals 13 residues. The V gene's germline CDR1 is LGHDT and CDR2 YNNKEL (reference sequence). The V end lost 3 bases, the J end lost 7 bases, and 12 bases lay between the germline ends. The CDR3 DNA sequence: TGTGCCAGCAGCCACCTGGGGCGCTTTGAAGCTTTCTTT. This gives the protein CASSHLGRFEAFF.

This sequence joins TRBV4-3 and TRBJ2-1, with 10 bases lining up with TRBD2. CDR3 length: 18 amino acids. The germline CDR1 and CDR2 sequences are LGHNA and YSLEER. Losses at the gene ends were 0 bases for V and 4 bases for J; bases not matched to a gene: 9. The DNA of the CDR3 is TGCGCCAGCAGCCAAGATCCGGCTAGCGGGGGAAATTACAATGAGCAGTTCTTC. This gives the protein CASSQDPASGGNYNEQFF.

This clonotype was observed a few times. This chain links TRBV20-1 with TRBJ1-2; D gene uncertain. The V end was cut by 0 bases, the J end by 5 bases, with 13 bases between. Germline loops: CDR1 DFQATT, CDR2 SNEGSKA (reference sequence). The CDR3 covers 14 residues. CDR3 bases: TGCAGTGCTAGAGATTCCGGCATCACTTATGGCTACACCTTC. This translates into CSARDSGITYGYTF.